Listed here is a single TCR beta chain. Its antigen is currently unknown. CDR1 and CDR2 (germline): LNHNV, YYDKDF (reference sequence). The CDR3 runs 15 residues. The germline V and J ends were trimmed by 5 bases and 0 bases, with 10 bases remaining between them. The entry originates in a study of cytomegalovirus exposure and HLA in healthy donors. Study observations and caveats: High specificity and sensitivity for cytomegalovirus status were reported for the classifier. In vitro assays verified that a few CMV-associated chains recognized CMV antigens specifically.

Measured with immunoSEQ multiplex PCR; TCRdb has only the in-frame clones, and not every one. The data contain under 200,000 clones, about 89% of them singletons. This TCR was recovered from a woman under 30 in good health and CMV-seropositive. The chain employs TRBV15 and TRBJ1-4; D might be TRBD1 (6 bases). Specimen: PBMCs. The CDR3 loop reads CATSEHRATNEKLFF. DNA of the CDR3: TGTGCCACCAGCGAGCACAGGGCAACTAATGAAAAACTGTTTTTT.